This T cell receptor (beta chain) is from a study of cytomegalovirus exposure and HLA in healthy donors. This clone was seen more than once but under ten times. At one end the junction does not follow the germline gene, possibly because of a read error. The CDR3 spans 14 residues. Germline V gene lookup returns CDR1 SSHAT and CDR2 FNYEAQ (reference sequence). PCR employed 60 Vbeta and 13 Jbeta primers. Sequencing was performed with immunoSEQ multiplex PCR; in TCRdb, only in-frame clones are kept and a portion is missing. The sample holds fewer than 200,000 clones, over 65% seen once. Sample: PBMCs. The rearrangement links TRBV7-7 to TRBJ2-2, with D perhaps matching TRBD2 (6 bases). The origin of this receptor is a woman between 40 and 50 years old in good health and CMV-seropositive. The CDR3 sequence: CASSRGGNTGELFF. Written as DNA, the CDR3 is TGTGCTAGCAGCCGGGGAGGGAACACCGGGGAGCTGTTTTTT.